Presented here are 23 T cell receptor beta chains from one specimen sequenced in a study of cytomegalovirus exposure and HLA in healthy donors. PCR amplification relied on 60 Vbeta primers (plus 13 Jbeta primers). The method was immunoSEQ multiplex PCR; TCRdb's version includes in-frame clones alone and lacks a portion of them. The sample includes 100,000 or so clones, around 78% of them seen just once. The sequenced sample was PBMCs. The receptors here all came from a woman in her thirties or forties in good health and CMV-seropositive.

The chain uses TRBV7-9 and TRBJ2-5; 7 bases align to TRBD2. The J call may not be correct, given that the DNA end is closer to TRBJ2-7. Germline V gene sequence: CDR1 SEHNR, CDR2 FQNEAQ (reference sequence). There are 14 residues in the CDR3. CDR3 in DNA: TGTGCCAGCAGCGCGTCCGGGACTACCTACGAGCAGTACTTC. Amino acid sequence: CASSASGTTYEQYF.

J is TRBJ2-5 and V is TRBV2, with 7 nucleotides matching TRBD2. V dropped 7 bases and J dropped 4; count of bases not matched to a gene: 9. Germline V gives CDR1 SNHLY, CDR2 FYNNEI. The CDR3 is 14 amino acids. For the CDR3, the DNA is TGTGCCAGCAAGTTTAGTAGCGGGTTAGAGACCCAGTACTTC. This gives the protein CASKFSSGLETQYF.

V and J are TRBV27 and TRBJ1-2; D is undetermined. V lost 0 bases to trimming and J lost 4 bases, with 12 bases between them. Germline CDR1 reads MNHEY; CDR2 reads SMNVEV (reference sequence). The CDR3 totals 15 residues. This CDR3 is CASSLSSTTSYGYTF. The CDR3 nucleotides are TGTGCCAGCAGTTTATCGTCTACTACTTCCTATGGCTACACCTTC.

The chain joins TRBV10-3 to TRBJ2-1, with 9 bases lining up with TRBD2. With V trimmed by 2 bases and J by 7 bases, 6 bases remained unmatched. The length of the CDR3 is 15 residues. Germline V CDR1 and CDR2: ENHRY, SYGVKD. CDR3 nucleotides: TGTGCCATCAGTGAGGGTAGCGGGAGTTATAATGAGCAGTTCTTC. The encoded protein is CAISEGSGSYNEQFF.

About this clone: The junction and the germline gene differ at one end; a read error may be behind it. CDR3 in amino acids: CASSSLAGGGTDTQYF. CDR3 sequence (DNA): TGTGCTAGCAGCTCATTAGCGGGAGGGGGCACAGATACGCAGTATTTT. The rearrangement joins TRBV7-7 to TRBJ2-3, with 11 bases that match TRBD2. The CDR3 extends over 16 amino acids. CDR1 SSHAT and CDR2 FNYEAQ come from the germline V gene (reference sequence). The variable domain in full, completed from reference TRBV7-7 and TRBJ2-3, reads GAGVSQSPRYKVTKRGQDVTLRCDPISSHATLYWYQQALGQGPEFLTYFNYEAQPDKSGLPSDRFSAERPEGSISTLTIQRTEQRDSAMYRCASSSLAGGGTDTQYFGPGTRLTVL.

This clone was recorded once. The chain has TRBV27 and TRBJ2-5, with TRBD2 matching over 8 bases. Germline CDR1 MNHEY, CDR2 SMNVEV (reference sequence). Trimming took 5 bases from V and 5 from J; bases not matched to a gene: 13. The CDR3 has 16 amino acids. In DNA, the CDR3 is TGTGCCAGCAGTCCCTCGGTAGCGGGAATGTGGGAGACCCAGTACTTC. This codes for CASSPSVAGMWETQYF.

The chain has TRBV7-2 and TRBJ2-1, with 10 bases that match TRBD2. Germline lookup yields CDR1 SGHTA and CDR2 FQGNSA. This CDR3 is 20 amino acids long. Unmatched junction bases numbered 19, after V lost 0 bases and J lost 8 bases. Here the CDR3 reads CASSLAPAGGLTSLRDEQFF. The CDR3 coding sequence is TGTGCCAGCAGCTTAGCCCCAGCGGGAGGGCTTACCTCCCTGCGCGATGAGCAGTTCTTC. Combining the CDR3 with reference TRBV7-2 and TRBJ2-1 gives the whole variable domain GAGVSQSPSNKVTEKGKDVELRCDPISGHTALYWYRQSLGQGLEFLIYFQGNSAPDKSGLPSDRFSAERTGGSVSTLTIQRTQQEDSAVYLCASSLAPAGGLTSLRDEQFFGPGTRLTVL.

The chain is built from TRBV11-2 and TRBJ2-7; TRBD1 matches at 11 bases. This CDR3 has 14 residues. Trimming removed 4 bases from V and 7 bases from J; junction bases left unmatched: 6. Germline CDR1 and CDR2: SGHAT and FQNNGV. This CDR3 is CASSYGQGAWEQYF. CDR3 sequence (DNA): TGTGCCAGCAGCTATGGACAGGGGGCATGGGAGCAGTACTTC.

This clone is medium-sized (0.01 to 0.1%) within its sample. The genes are TRBV6-1 and TRBJ2-7; tentative D call: TRBD2 (5 bases). Germline V gene lookup returns CDR1 MNHNS and CDR2 SASEGT. The length of the CDR3 is 12 residues. V was shortened by 7 bases and J by 6 bases, with 13 bases between the two germline ends. CDR3 sequence (DNA): TGTGCCAGCACCCTCACTAGTGGCGAGCAGTACTTC. Its protein product is CASTLTSGEQYF.

This rearrangement joins TRBV19 to TRBJ2-1, with 9 bases identical to TRBD2. In germline, CDR1 is LNHDA, CDR2 SQIVND (reference sequence). The V segment lost 4 bases and the J segment 8 bases; nucleotides outside the gene matches: 9. CDR3 length: 15 residues. The CDR3 nucleotides read TGTGCCAGTAGTACACCGGGGACTAGCAAACATGAGCAGTTCTTC. Protein product: CASSTPGTSKHEQFF.

The chain uses TRBV7-9 and TRBJ2-7; D is unclear. The CDR3 sequence is 12 residues long. Trimming stripped 2 bases from V and 4 bases from J, with 6 bases between. Germline loops: CDR1 SEHNR, CDR2 FQNEAQ (reference sequence). The CDR3 here is CASSLTPYEQYF. The CDR3 DNA sequence: TGTGCCAGCAGCTTAACACCGTACGAGCAGTACTTC.

This chain connects TRBV5-6 to TRBJ1-1; 7 bases align to TRBD1. J gave up 3 bases and V 3 bases, and 11 bases lay outside the gene matches. This CDR3 has 16 residues. Germline V gene data show CDR1 as SGHDT and CDR2 as YYEEEE. The CDR3 region is CASSSQTGSGHTEAFF. The CDR3, as DNA: TGTGCCAGCAGCTCCCAGACAGGGTCGGGACACACTGAAGCTTTCTTT. The whole variable domain, filled in from reference TRBV5-6 and TRBJ1-1, reads DAGVTQSPTHLIKTRGQQVTLRCSPKSGHDTVSWYQQALGQGPQFIFQYYEEEERQRGNFPDRFSGHQFPNYSSELNVNALLLGDSALYLCASSSQTGSGHTEAFFGQGTRLTVV.

As concerns this clone: Relative to the germline gene, one junction end is altered; a read error may explain this. The V and J genes are TRBV7-9 and TRBJ2-7; TRBD2 matches at 13 bases. CDR1 and CDR2 (germline): SEHNR, FQNEAQ (reference sequence). The CDR3 runs to 16 residues. The CDR3 nucleotides read TGTTCCAGCAGCCACTCCGGGACTAGCGGGATTTACGAGCAGTACTTC. Protein product: CSSSHSGTSGIYEQYF.

The gene calls are TRBV30 and TRBJ2-1; TRBD2 matches 11 bases. Germline V gene data show CDR1 as GTSNPN and CDR2 as SVGIG (reference sequence). The CDR3 is 14 amino acids. V trimming: 5 bases; J trimming: 7 bases; junction bases outside the gene matches: 7. CDR3: CAWVIAGGRNEQFF. Written as DNA, the CDR3 is TGTGCCTGGGTCATAGCGGGAGGGAGAAATGAGCAGTTCTTC.

V usage is TRBV4-1 and J usage is TRBJ2-7; tentative D call: TRBD2 (6 bases). Germline CDR1 reads MGHRA; CDR2 reads YSYEKL. CDR3 size: 15 residues. Trimming removed 5 bases from V and 7 bases from J, with 21 bases in between. Written as DNA, the CDR3 is TGCGCCAGCAGCACCCGACTAGTGGACTGGGGGGAGCAGTACTTC. Encoded protein: CASSTRLVDWGEQYF.

The chain is built from TRBV7-2 and TRBJ1-5; possibly TRBD1 for D (5 bases). The CDR3 is 13 residues long. Germline V lookup: CDR1 SGHTA, CDR2 FQGNSA. The V and J ends lost 5 bases and 5 bases respectively, with 10 bases between them. The CDR3 DNA sequence: TGTGCCAGCAGCCCTCGACAGCATCAGCCCCAGCATTTT. Amino acids: CASSPRQHQPQHF. The whole variable domain, remainder taken from reference TRBV7-2 and TRBJ1-5, is GAGVSQSPSNKVTEKGKDVELRCDPISGHTALYWYRQSLGQGLEFLIYFQGNSAPDKSGLPSDRFSAERTGGSVSTLTIQRTQQEDSAVYLCASSPRQHQPQHFGDGTRLSIL.

The chain employs TRBV4-1 and TRBJ1-1; D is ambiguous. CDR3 length: 14 amino acids. V was cut by 0 bases and J by 7 bases, with 12 bases left in between. Germline V gene sequence: CDR1 MGHRA, CDR2 YSYEKL. The CDR3 reads CASSQDSGRFEAFF. In DNA, the CDR3 is TGCGCCAGCAGCCAAGATAGCGGGCGCTTTGAAGCTTTCTTT.

This CDR3 reads CASSFYDRGLPYEQYF. CDR3 DNA sequence: TGTGCCAGCAGCTTCTATGACAGGGGATTACCCTACGAGCAGTACTTC. This chain uses TRBV5-6 with TRBJ2-7; 8 bases align to TRBD1. Germline V gene sequence: CDR1 SGHDT, CDR2 YYEEEE. CDR3 length equals 16 residues. The junction had 9 bases not matched to a gene; V was cut back by 2 bases and J by 2 bases. Using reference TRBV5-6 and TRBJ2-7 for the parts outside the CDR3, the full variable domain is DAGVTQSPTHLIKTRGQQVTLRCSPKSGHDTVSWYQQALGQGPQFIFQYYEEEERQRGNFPDRFSGHQFPNYSSELNVNALLLGDSALYLCASSFYDRGLPYEQYFGPGTRLTVT.

The rearrangement uses TRBV19 and TRBJ2-2; unclear D gene. Germline lookup yields CDR1 LNHDA and CDR2 SQIVND (reference sequence). Trimming removed 4 bases at V and 8 bases at J, with 11 bases between. The CDR3 is 13 amino acids. CDR3 region: CASSSGPTGELFF. The CDR3 coding sequence is TGTGCCAGTAGTAGCGGCCCCACGGGGGAGCTGTTTTTT.

V is TRBV19 and J is TRBJ2-1; 13 nucleotides align to TRBD2. V gave up 5 bases and J gave up 6 bases; unmatched junction bases: 4. CDR1 is LNHDA and CDR2 is SQIVND in the germline V gene (reference sequence). This CDR3 spans 15 amino acids. CDR3 coding DNA: TGTGCCAGTAGTCCACGACTAGCGGGAGGCAATGAGCAGTTCTTC. Protein product: CASSPRLAGGNEQFF.

For this clone: The junction departs from germline at one end; a sequencing error may be responsible. V usage is TRBV11-2 and J usage is TRBJ2-7; 8 bases fit TRBD2. There are 15 residues in the CDR3. The germline V gene encodes CDR1 SGHAT and CDR2 FQNNGV. The CDR3 here is CASRLAGTRTYEQYF. The CDR3 DNA sequence: TGTGCCAGCAGATTAGCGGGGACAAGAACCTACGAGCAGTACTTC.

This chain uses TRBV9 with TRBJ2-1, with D hard to call. The CDR3 spans 11 residues. Germline-derived CDR1 and CDR2 are SGDLS and YYNGEE. Trimming removed 3 bases at V and 7 bases at J, with 5 bases between. Here the CDR3 DNA reads TGTGCCAGCAGCGGCGTAAATGAGCAGTTCTTC. This translates into CASSGVNEQFF.

This clone was recorded once. The chain joins TRBV7-8 to TRBJ1-1; D is perhaps TRBD1 (5 bases). In germline, CDR1 is SGHVS, CDR2 FQNEAQ. V dropped 7 bases and J dropped 1 base, with 19 bases sitting between them. The CDR3 is made up of 16 amino acids. The CDR3 spells CASTRQGGRANTEAFF. Here the CDR3 DNA reads TGTGCCAGCACTCGTCAGGGCGGCAGGGCGAACACTGAAGCTTTCTTT.